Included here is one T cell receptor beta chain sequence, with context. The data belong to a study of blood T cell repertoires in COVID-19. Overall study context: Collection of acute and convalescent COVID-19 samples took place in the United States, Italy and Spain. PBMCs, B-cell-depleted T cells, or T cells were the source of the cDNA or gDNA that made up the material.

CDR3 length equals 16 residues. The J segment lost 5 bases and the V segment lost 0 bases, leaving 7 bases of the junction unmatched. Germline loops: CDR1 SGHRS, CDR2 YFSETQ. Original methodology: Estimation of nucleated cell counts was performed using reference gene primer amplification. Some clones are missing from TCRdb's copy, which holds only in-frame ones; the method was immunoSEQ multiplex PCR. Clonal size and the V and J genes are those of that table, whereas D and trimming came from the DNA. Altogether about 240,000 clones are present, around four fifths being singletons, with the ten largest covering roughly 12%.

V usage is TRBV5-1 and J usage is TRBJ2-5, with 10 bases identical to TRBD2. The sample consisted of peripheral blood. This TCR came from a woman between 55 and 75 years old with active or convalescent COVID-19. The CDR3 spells CASSLERTSGGETQYF. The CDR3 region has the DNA TGCGCCAGCAGCTTGGAGAGGACTAGCGGAGGGGAGACCCAGTACTTC.